The 25 T cell receptor beta chains listed next were all sequenced from one sample in a study of T cells after yellow fever vaccination. From the 5' RACE reads, TCRdb called clonotypes with MiXCR, one entry per CDR3 protein. The sample consists of 95,000 to 150,000 distinct CDR3 sequences, about 7% of them appearing once. Sequenced material: CD4+ T cells sorted from PBMCs, taken approximately 11 days after the first yellow fever vaccination. All receptors derive from a man between 18 and 29 years old who received the YFV17D yellow fever vaccine.

The chain couples TRBV29-1 to TRBJ1-2; no clear D gene. V was cut by 7 bases and J by 0 bases, with 6 bases left in between. This CDR3 is built from 11 residues. Germline V gene data show CDR1 as SQVTM and CDR2 as ANQGSEA. CDR3 region: CSESTNYGYTF. CDR3 sequence (DNA): TGCAGCGAAAGTACTAACTATGGCTACACCTTC.

This clonotype has at least ten counts. The J gene is TRBJ2-2, the V gene TRBV20-1, with unresolved D. CDR1 is DFQATT and CDR2 is SNEGSKA in the germline V gene (reference sequence). The CDR3 contains 15 residues. V was clipped by 7 bases and J by 0 bases, with 15 bases between them. In nucleotides, the CDR3 is TGCAGTGTCAAGCGCGGAGTCCCGAACACCGGGGAGCTGTTTTTT. Translated: CSVKRGVPNTGELFF.

The table lists this clonotype with many counts. The rearrangement links TRBV18 to TRBJ2-3; D may be TRBD2 (6 bases). The germline CDR1 and CDR2 sequences are KGHSH and LQKENI. The CDR3 contains 13 residues. Trimming shortened V by 6 bases and J by 4 bases, and 11 bases separated the two germline ends. For the CDR3, the DNA is TGTGCCAGCTCTCCCGGGGGTTCAGATACGCAGTATTTT. It codes for CASSPGGSDTQYF.

The sample holds many counts of this clonotype. This rearrangement joins TRBV7-9 to TRBJ2-7; D remains unclear. V was trimmed by 1 base and J by 3 bases, leaving 7 bases between them. Looked up from germline, CDR1 is SEHNR and CDR2 is FQNEAQ (reference sequence). The CDR3 consists of 13 residues. The CDR3 sequence: CASSLEGFYEQYV. CDR3 nucleotides: TGTGCCAGCAGCTTAGAGGGTTTCTACGAGCAGTACGTC.

In its sample, this clonotype was seen a few times. The gene calls are TRBV12-3 or TRBV12-4 and TRBJ1-5, with D uncertain. The ends were cut back, 6 bases at V and 3 bases at J, with 12 bases in the middle. The CDR3 is made up of 14 amino acids. This CDR3 reads CASSLVWNNQPQHF. In DNA, the CDR3 is TGTGCCAGCAGCCTCGTCTGGAACAATCAGCCCCAGCATTTT.

This clonotype was observed a handful of times. CDR3 loop: CASCQLFRTSGHNEQFF. The CDR3 DNA reads as TGTGCCTCCTGCCAACTATTCCGCACTAGCGGGCACAATGAGCAGTTCTTC. The chain uses TRBV3-1 and TRBJ2-1; 9 positions match TRBD2. Germline V lookup: CDR1 LGHDT, CDR2 YNNKEL (reference sequence). This CDR3 is 17 amino acids long. Trimming took 11 bases from V and 5 from J; bases not matched to a gene: 19.

This clonotype was observed a few times. This chain links TRBV10-1 with TRBJ1-2; D is ambiguous. The germline V and J ends were trimmed by 2 bases and 8 bases, with 12 bases remaining between them. Germline V gives CDR1 WNHNN, CDR2 SYGVQD (reference sequence). This CDR3 comprises 13 residues. DNA of the CDR3: TGCGCCAGCAGTGAGGACCCTTCACGAGGCTACACCTTC. It translates to CASSEDPSRGYTF.

This clonotype was seen at least ten times. This chain links TRBV3-1 with TRBJ2-2; TRBD2 matches at 7 bases. Germline loops: CDR1 LGHDT, CDR2 YNNKEL (reference sequence). The CDR3 consists of 16 residues. Unmatched junction bases numbered 5, after V lost 4 bases and J lost 0 bases. For the CDR3, the DNA is TGTGCCAGCAGCCTTACCAGCGGGGCGAACACCGGGGAGCTGTTTTTT. This gives the protein CASSLTSGANTGELFF.

This clonotype was counted at least ten times. The chain carries TRBV25-1 and TRBJ1-2; D call uncertain. This CDR3 is 14 amino acids long. Germline CDR1 and CDR2: MGHDK and SYGVNS. Trimming pared 6 bases from V and 0 bases from J, leaving 11 bases between. The CDR3 loop is CASSRLEPNYGYTF. CDR3 coding DNA: TGTGCCAGCAGCCGGCTTGAACCTAACTATGGCTACACCTTC.

This clonotype was counted many times. In DNA form, the CDR3 reads TGTGCCAGCAGTGAGGCAGGAATACCCTACGAGCAGTACGTC. Translating gives CASSEAGIPYEQYV. V is TRBV6-1 and J is TRBJ2-7; D is undetermined. The germline V gene has CDR1 MNHNS and CDR2 SASEGT. V lost 3 bases and J 2 bases, leaving 11 bases between the germline ends. CDR3 length: 14 amino acids.

This clonotype appeared many times. The chain couples TRBV5-5 to TRBJ2-1, with 9 positions matching TRBD2. The length of the CDR3 is 17 residues. The V segment lost 1 base and the J segment 4 bases; nucleotides outside the gene matches: 9. Germline values: CDR1 SGHKS, CDR2 YYEKEE (reference sequence). The CDR3 protein is CASSLTDIAGVYNEQFF. The CDR3 DNA reads TGTGCCAGCAGCTTGACTGACATAGCGGGGGTTTACAATGAGCAGTTCTTC.

This clonotype was found many times. The J gene is TRBJ1-3, the V gene TRBV7-9; D remains ambiguous. The CDR3 extends over 13 amino acids. Trimming removed 4 bases from V and 3 bases from J, with 7 bases in between. CDR1 is SEHNR, CDR2 FQNEAQ, per germline (reference sequence). The CDR3 region has the DNA TGTGCCAGCAGCTCGACCCGTGGAAACACCATATATTTT. This gives the protein CASSSTRGNTIYF.

This clonotype was counted at least ten times. This rearrangement joins TRBV6-5 to TRBJ2-7; D gene ambiguous. The V gene's germline CDR1 is MNHEY and CDR2 SVGAGI. V gave up 4 bases and J gave up 1 base, with 14 bases separating them. CDR3 length: 15 amino acids. CDR3 loop: CASSLVGALSYEQYF. The CDR3 DNA reads TGTGCCAGCAGTTTGGTAGGCGCCCTTTCCTACGAGCAGTACTTC.

This clonotype was found many times. V and J are TRBV28 and TRBJ2-5, with D perhaps matching TRBD1 (5 bases). This CDR3 comprises 12 residues. V was trimmed by 8 bases and J by 2 bases, leaving 9 bases between them. CDR1 MDHEN and CDR2 SYDVKM come from the germline V gene. CDR3 in amino acids: CASRQQQETQYF. As DNA, the CDR3 is TGTGCCAGCCGACAGCAACAAGAGACCCAGTACTTC.

This clonotype was counted a few times. CDR3 residues: CAWDRDPYEQYF. The CDR3 DNA reads TGTGCCTGGGACCGAGACCCCTACGAGCAGTACTTC. This chain uses TRBV30 with TRBJ2-7, with unresolved D. The germline V gene encodes CDR1 GTSNPN and CDR2 SVGIG (reference sequence). V lost 5 bases to trimming and J lost 2 bases, with 10 bases between them. The CDR3 runs 12 residues.

This clonotype was seen repeatedly, ten times or more. V is TRBV11-2 and J is TRBJ2-2, with D unclear. Germline V gives CDR1 SGHAT, CDR2 FQNNGV. The CDR3 runs 15 residues. V was pared by 5 bases and J by 2 bases, with 12 bases between. The CDR3 protein is CASSPTLFNTGELFF. DNA of the CDR3: TGTGCCAGCAGCCCGACTCTCTTCAACACCGGGGAGCTGTTTTTT.

This clonotype was recorded at least ten times. CDR3: CASSLAQGGMETQYF. The CDR3 DNA reads as TGTGCCAGCAGTTTAGCCCAGGGTGGGATGGAGACCCAGTACTTC. The chain links TRBV12-3 or TRBV12-4 to TRBJ2-5, with D perhaps matching TRBD1 (5 bases). The CDR3 sequence is 15 residues long. V was shortened by 0 bases and J by 5 bases, with 13 bases between the two germline ends.

Of note for this clonotype: Just one base apart from a much larger clone, this may be a read error. The chain is built from TRBV5-1 and TRBJ2-1, with D possibly being TRBD2 (5 bases). The CDR3 extends over 15 amino acids. V shed 2 bases and J shed 6 bases, with 15 bases lying between them. In germline, CDR1 is SGHRS, CDR2 YFSETQ. For the CDR3, the DNA is TGCGCCAGCAGCTTTACGGCGGACTGGGTCAATGAGCAGTTCTTC. It specifies CASSFTADWVNEQFF. Supplemented by reference TRBV5-1 and TRBJ2-1, the full variable domain reads KAGVTQTPRYLIKTRGQQVTLSCSPISGHRSVSWYQQTPGQGLQFLFEYFSETQRNKGNFPGRFSGRQFSNSRSEMNVSTLELGDSALYLCASSFTADWVNEQFFGPGTRLTVL.

The sample holds many counts of this clonotype. The chain combines TRBV7-9 with TRBJ1-1; D gene unclear. CDR3 length: 15 amino acids. The germline V and J ends were trimmed by 1 base and 0 bases, with 9 bases remaining between them. CDR1 is SEHNR, CDR2 FQNEAQ, per germline (reference sequence). CDR3 sequence reads: CASSLGSAMNTEAFF. The CDR3 DNA reads TGTGCCAGCAGCTTAGGATCAGCCATGAACACTGAAGCTTTCTTT.

V and J are TRBV5-6 and TRBJ2-3, with 8 bases fitting TRBD2. The length of the CDR3 is 21 residues. The ends lost 1 base at V and 2 bases at J; junction bases unmatched: 21. CDR1 and CDR2 (germline): SGHDT, YYEEEE. CDR3 coding DNA: TGTGCCAGCAGCTTGTTTCGGAGATTGGGAGCGGGGGTTGACTTCACAGATACGCAGTATTTT. Amino acids: CASSLFRRLGAGVDFTDTQYF.

This clonotype was seen repeatedly, ten times or more. The chain carries TRBV3-1 and TRBJ2-1; TRBD2 might be the D (7 bases). CDR3 size: 11 residues. Germline-derived CDR1 and CDR2 are LGHDT and YNNKEL (reference sequence). The germline V and J ends were trimmed by 8 bases and 11 bases, with 13 bases remaining between them. This chain's CDR3 is CASLGGPKQFF. CDR3 in DNA: TGTGCCAGCCTGGGGGGGCCGAAGCAGTTCTTC.

In this sample, this clonotype turned up a few times. The chain has TRBV21-1 and TRBJ2-5; the listed D gene, TRBD2, was not tested against the DNA. TRBV21-1 is flagged as a pseudogene. This CDR3 contains 16 residues. The DNA for the CDR3 is TGTGCCAGCAGCAATTGGGCCCTGGGCGGCTCGGGGACCCAGTACTTC. Residues: CASSNWALGGSGTQYF.

This clonotype has a handful of counts. This chain connects TRBV4-1 to TRBJ1-2; no clear D. The CDR3 sequence is 14 residues long. The germline V and J ends were trimmed by 3 bases and 2 bases, with 10 bases remaining between them. Germline CDR1 reads MGHRA; CDR2 reads YSYEKL. CDR3 in amino acids: CASSHEAGNYGYTF. The CDR3 coding sequence is TGCGCCAGCAGCCACGAGGCAGGCAACTATGGCTACACCTTC.

This clonotype was recorded at least ten times. V is TRBV19 and J is TRBJ2-3, with 8 bases lining up with TRBD1. Per germline, CDR1 LNHDA and CDR2 SQIVND (reference sequence). Trimming removed 8 bases from V and 4 bases from J; junction bases left unmatched: 5. The CDR3 sequence is 13 residues long. CDR3 DNA: TGTGCCAGTCGACAGGGGCCCTCAGATACGCAGTATTTT. It encodes CASRQGPSDTQYF.

This clonotype was counted many times. The chain combines TRBV21-1 with TRBJ1-2; whether TRBD1, the table's D call, matches the DNA was not checked. TRBV21-1 is a known pseudogene. The CDR3 runs to 15 residues. The CDR3 coding sequence is TGTGCCAGCAGCATGACAGGGCAAGCTAACTATGGCTACACCTTC. Its translation: CASSMTGQANYGYTF.